One sample yielded the 8 T cell receptor beta chains listed below, sequenced in a study of T cell repertoires in cytomegalovirus infection. TCRdb reprocessed the reads via MiXCR and lists one record per CDR3 protein. The repertoire holds 310,000 or so distinct CDR3 sequences, 17% seen once, with around 12% in the top ten. The specimen sequenced was PBMCs. The origin of the receptors is a human donor in good health (CMV status not recorded). Some clones in this sample may be carry-over from other donors' samples.

The chain recombines TRBV29-1 with TRBJ1-2; D perhaps matches TRBD1 (6 bases). This CDR3 spans 13 amino acids. Trimming took off 7 bases at V and 3 bases at J, with 15 bases between the two ends. In germline, CDR1 is SQVTM, CDR2 ANQGSEA. The CDR3: CSGRGGSDYGYTF. The CDR3 DNA reads TGCAGCGGAAGAGGGGGATCAGACTATGGCTACACCTTC.

This clonotype was observed a handful of times. J is TRBJ2-1 and V is TRBV15; TRBD1 matches 10 bases. This CDR3 spans 16 amino acids. With V trimmed by 7 bases and J by 7 bases, 13 bases remained unmatched. The germline V gene encodes CDR1 LNHNV and CDR2 YYDKDF (reference sequence). The CDR3 nucleotides are TGTGCCACCAACGAGAGACGGACAGGGGGTGGGAATGAGCAGTTCTTC. This encodes CATNERRTGGGNEQFF.

This clonotype showed up many times. The CDR3 nucleotides read TGCAGTGCTAGAGGGGCAGGGACCTATAATTCACCCCTCCACTTT. Encoded protein: CSARGAGTYNSPLHF. This chain uses TRBV20-1 with TRBJ1-6, with D perhaps matching TRBD1 (5 bases). The V gene lost 1 base and the J gene lost 2 bases, with 9 bases spanning the gap. Germline CDR1 is DFQATT and CDR2 is SNEGSKA (reference sequence). CDR3 length: 15 amino acids.

This clonotype has at least ten counts. The rearrangement joins TRBV6-5 to TRBJ2-2; D is ambiguous. V lost 2 bases and J 8 bases, leaving 9 bases between the germline ends. The CDR3 runs 13 residues. The germline V gene encodes CDR1 MNHEY and CDR2 SVGAGI. CDR3 loop: CASSYVKVGELFF. CDR3 DNA: TGTGCCAGCAGTTACGTGAAAGTTGGGGAGCTGTTTTTT.

This clonotype came up many times. The chain is built from TRBV7-6 and TRBJ2-1; 10 bases line up with TRBD2. The CDR3 length is 18 residues. CDR1 and CDR2 from the germline V gene are SGHVS and FNYEAQ. Trimming removed 2 bases from V and 2 bases from J; junction bases left unmatched: 9. CDR3 DNA sequence: TGTGCCAGCAGCTTAAGTAGCGGGGGGTCGCCTACCTACAATGAGCAGTTCTTC. This sequence encodes CASSLSSGGSPTYNEQFF.

The V gene is TRBV19, the J gene TRBJ2-1; 8 bases fit TRBD2. Per the germline V gene, CDR1 is LNHDA and CDR2 is SQIVND (reference sequence). There are 14 residues in the CDR3. V dropped 7 bases and J dropped 7; count of bases not matched to a gene: 9. Here the CDR3 reads CASMVGGAWNEQFF. CDR3 bases: TGTGCCAGTATGGTCGGGGGGGCTTGGAATGAGCAGTTCTTC.

This clonotype was recorded a few times. The chain combines TRBV20-1 with TRBJ2-3; TRBD2 aligns across 9 bases. V was pared by 5 bases and J by 0 bases, with 6 bases of the junction left unmatched. There are 15 residues in the CDR3. Germline CDR1 and CDR2: DFQATT and SNEGSKA (reference sequence). Here the CDR3 DNA reads TGCAGTGCTGGGGGACTAGCCTTTAGCACAGATACGCAGTATTTT. Amino acid sequence: CSAGGLAFSTDTQYF.

The CDR3 DNA sequence: TGTGCCAGCAGCCGCGGGTCGGCGGGGGATACGCAGTATTTT. Translation gives CASSRGSAGDTQYF. The V gene is TRBV5-4, the J gene TRBJ2-3; D is possibly TRBD2 (6 bases). The CDR3 is made up of 14 amino acids. Per germline, CDR1 SGHNT and CDR2 YYREEE (reference sequence). Trimming took 4 bases from V and 6 from J, leaving 15 bases between them.